The 24 T cell receptor beta chains given below trace back to one sample, sequenced in a study of HIV-infected patients and healthy controls. cDNA was made from roughly 500 ng RNA using alpha and beta constant primers. Separate chain-specific third strand synthesis with multiplexing indices produced the alpha and beta libraries. MiXCR, run by TCRdb on the 5' RACE reads, gives a single entry per CDR3 protein. The repertoire has 8,500 to 11,000 distinct CDR3 sequences, 6.5% to 10% of them found once; the top ten carry roughly 3.6%. All unsorted peripheral T cells were captured because whole blood was used without fractionation. Sample: blood. The source is an adult in good health.

This clonotype is classed as medium-sized (0.01 to 0.1%). The chain combines TRBV20-1 with TRBJ1-2; D is uncertain. CDR1 and CDR2 from the germline V gene are DFQATT and SNEGSKA (reference sequence). V dropped 2 bases and J dropped 1 base, with 8 bases sitting between them. This CDR3 contains 13 residues. The CDR3 region has the DNA TGCAGTGCTAGAACCGAGGGTAACTATGGCTACACCTTC. Translation gives CSARTEGNYGYTF.

In its sample, this clonotype is medium-sized. The chain employs TRBV20-1 and TRBJ2-3, with TRBD2 identical over 7 bases. V dropped 3 bases and J dropped 7; count of bases not matched to a gene: 10. The germline gives CDR1 DFQATT, CDR2 SNEGSKA (reference sequence). The CDR3 consists of 14 residues. This CDR3 reads CSASSRGKSNTQYF. The CDR3 DNA reads as TGCAGTGCTAGTTCGCGGGGGAAGTCGAATACGCAGTATTTT.

Relative to its sample, this clonotype is medium-sized. CDR3 in amino acids: CASGSGNQPQHF. CDR3 sequence (DNA): TGTGCCAGCGGTTCGGGAAATCAGCCCCAGCATTTT. The chain joins TRBV12-3 or TRBV12-4 to TRBJ1-5; no definite D call. The V and J ends lost 8 bases and 4 bases respectively, with 9 bases between them. The CDR3 has 12 amino acids.

This clonotype ranks as medium-sized. The chain joins TRBV20-1 to TRBJ1-2; D call uncertain. V lost 6 bases, J lost 5 bases, and 13 bases lay in between. The CDR3 loop spans 12 amino acids. Germline V CDR1 and CDR2: DFQATT, SNEGSKA (reference sequence). The CDR3 coding sequence is TGCAGTGCCATAATCCAAGGGTATGGCTACACCTTC. Its translation: CSAIIQGYGYTF.

Judged by abundance, this clonotype is medium-sized. The chain combines TRBV6-5 with TRBJ1-5; perhaps TRBD1 as D (6 bases). The CDR3 spans 15 residues. Germline lookup yields CDR1 MNHEY and CDR2 SVGAGI. With 0 bases removed from V and 3 bases from J, the gap between germline ends came to 9 bases. The CDR3 is CASSYSGQLNQPQHF. Here the CDR3 DNA reads TGTGCCAGCAGTTACTCTGGACAGCTCAATCAGCCCCAGCATTTT.

This clonotype was counted a few times. The chain carries TRBV11-1 and TRBJ2-6; TRBD1 agrees at 8 bases. From germline, CDR1 is SGHAT and CDR2 FQDESV (reference sequence). The CDR3 length is 18 residues. V lost 5 bases and J lost 0; bases outside the gene matches: 9. The CDR3 DNA reads TGTGCCAGCAGCGAAGGACAGGGTGGGTCCTCTGGGGCCAACGTCCTGACTTTC. It specifies CASSEGQGGSSGANVLTF. The full variable domain, rest sourced from reference TRBV11-1 and TRBJ2-6, is EAEVAQSPRYKITEKSQAVAFWCDPISGHATLYWYRQILGQGPELLVQFQDESVVDDSQLPKDRFSAERLKGVDSTLKIQPAELGDSAMYLCASSEGQGGSSGANVLTFGAGSRLTVL.

This clonotype was picked up many times. This rearrangement joins TRBV2 to TRBJ2-5; TRBD2 aligns across 11 bases. The length of the CDR3 is 15 residues. Germline CDR1 SNHLY, CDR2 FYNNEI. V was clipped by 5 bases and J by 5 bases; unmatched bases: 7. In DNA form, the CDR3 reads TGTGCCAGCAGTACTAGCGGGGGAGTCGACGAGACCCAGTACTTC. Translation: CASSTSGGVDETQYF.

In its sample, this clonotype was seen a few times. The chain has TRBV10-1 and TRBJ2-5; D is unclear. From germline, CDR1 is WNHNN and CDR2 SYGVQD (reference sequence). V lost 5 bases and J lost 2, with 15 bases in between. The CDR3 consists of 15 residues. The CDR3 region has the DNA TGCGCCAGCAGTCCGTCATTAGGTGGACAAGAGACCCAGTACTTC. It specifies CASSPSLGGQETQYF.

The V call is TRBV19, the J call TRBJ1-4; TRBD1 might be the D (6 bases). V dropped 8 bases and J dropped 10 bases, with 17 bases sitting between them. The CDR3 consists of 13 residues. CDR1 is LNHDA, CDR2 SQIVND, per germline (reference sequence). The CDR3 bases are TGTGCCAGTCGACGATCCGGAGGGGGAAAACTGTTTTTT. This gives the protein CASRRSGGGKLFF.

This clonotype is classed as medium-sized (0.01 to 0.1%). The chain's CDR3 is CATEKQQGSGGELFF. The CDR3 region has the DNA TGTGCCACCGAAAAACAACAGGGGAGCGGCGGGGAGCTGTTTTTT. The chain carries TRBV24-1 and TRBJ2-2; 7 nucleotides line up with TRBD1. Per the germline V gene, CDR1 is KGHDR and CDR2 is SFDVKD. The V segment lost 9 bases and the J segment 7 bases; nucleotides outside the gene matches: 13. This CDR3 is built from 15 residues.

V is TRBV2 and J is TRBJ1-1, with D possibly being TRBD1 (5 bases). The germline CDR1 and CDR2 sequences are SNHLY and FYNNEI. The V gene lost 8 bases and the J gene lost 5 bases, with 15 bases spanning the gap. The CDR3 contains 13 residues. The CDR3, as DNA: TGTGCCAGCGGAGACCCACCAGGGACTGAAGCTTTCTTT. It yields the protein CASGDPPGTEAFF.

This chain connects TRBV11-2 to TRBJ1-4; D remains ambiguous. CDR3 length: 13 residues. The germline V gene encodes CDR1 SGHAT and CDR2 FQNNGV. V shed 5 bases and J shed 7 bases, with 11 bases lying between them. The CDR3 sequence is CASSVLGGEKLFF. CDR3 DNA sequence: TGTGCCAGCAGCGTTCTCGGTGGTGAAAAACTGTTTTTT.

This clonotype is labeled as medium-sized. J is TRBJ2-7 and V is TRBV7-9; 9 bases line up with TRBD2. The length of the CDR3 is 16 residues. J was trimmed by 3 bases and V by 0 bases; bases with no gene match: 6. Germline V CDR1 and CDR2: SEHNR, FQNEAQ (reference sequence). DNA for the CDR3: TGTGCCAGCAGCTTAGCTTCGACTAGCGGATTCTACGAGCAGTACTTC. Translated: CASSLASTSGFYEQYF.

This clonotype was recorded many times. The gene calls are TRBV10-3 and TRBJ1-2; 9 bases align to TRBD1. With V trimmed by 5 bases and J by 4 bases, 14 bases remained unmatched. CDR1 is ENHRY and CDR2 is SYGVKD in the germline V gene. The CDR3 totals 17 residues. Written as DNA, the CDR3 is TGTGCCATCAGTACAGGACGTACAGGGGGCGAGATCTATGGCTACACCTTC. Amino acid sequence: CAISTGRTGGEIYGYTF.

This clonotype has at least ten counts. This rearrangement joins TRBV19 to TRBJ1-4; D is ambiguous. Trimming shortened V by 7 bases and J by 0 bases, and 15 bases separated the two germline ends. The CDR3 is 16 amino acids. Germline CDR1 LNHDA, CDR2 SQIVND (reference sequence). The CDR3 bases are TGTGCCAGTACCCCCCGGCTCGTTGCAACTAATGAAAAACTGTTTTTT. Protein product: CASTPRLVATNEKLFF.

Here the CDR3 DNA reads TGTGCCAGCAGTTATGCCGCCGGGACAGATTTCTACGAGCAGTACTTC. Translation gives CASSYAAGTDFYEQYF. The chain couples TRBV27 to TRBJ2-7; 7 bases are a match to TRBD1. The length of the CDR3 is 16 residues. The germline gives CDR1 MNHEY, CDR2 SMNVEV (reference sequence). V dropped 4 bases and J dropped 3; count of bases not matched to a gene: 12.

This clonotype is labeled medium-sized. The rearrangement uses TRBV24-1 and TRBJ2-3; 12 bases line up with TRBD2. The germline V gene encodes CDR1 KGHDR and CDR2 SFDVKD. This CDR3 region has 17 residues. The trim removed 3 bases at V and 0 bases at J, leaving 3 bases unmatched. The DNA for the CDR3 is TGTGCCACCAGTGATCGTACTAGCGGGGGGAGCACAGATACGCAGTATTTT. It translates to CATSDRTSGGSTDTQYF.

This clonotype was seen many times. The chain couples TRBV3-1 to TRBJ1-1, with 7 bases aligning to TRBD1. Losses at the gene ends were 3 bases for V and 5 bases for J; bases not matched to a gene: 6. CDR3 length equals 14 residues. CDR1 is LGHDT, CDR2 YNNKEL, per germline (reference sequence). The CDR3 loop is CASSHGTVRTEAFF. The CDR3 DNA sequence: TGTGCCAGCAGCCACGGGACAGTAAGGACTGAAGCTTTCTTT.

This clonotype was counted many times. The genes are TRBV12-3 or TRBV12-4 and TRBJ2-7; TRBD1 is a possible D gene (6 bases). This CDR3 has 12 amino acids. V was cut by 6 bases and J by 2 bases, with 8 bases left in between. CDR3 protein: CASSRTAYEQYF. In nucleotides, the CDR3 is TGTGCCAGCAGCCGGACAGCCTACGAGCAGTACTTC.

This sequence joins TRBV7-8 and TRBJ2-1; TRBD2 agrees at 8 bases. The length of the CDR3 is 16 residues. V was clipped by 4 bases and J by 6 bases; unmatched bases: 11. In germline, CDR1 is SGHVS, CDR2 FQNEAQ. For the CDR3, the DNA is TGTGCCAGCAGCTACGCTAGCGGGCGGATATCCAATGAGCAGTTCTTC. Its protein product is CASSYASGRISNEQFF.

This chain connects TRBV5-1 to TRBJ1-1, with D perhaps matching TRBD1 (5 bases). CDR1 and CDR2 (germline): SGHRS, YFSETQ. Trimming stripped 0 bases from V and 1 base from J, with 13 bases between. This CDR3 has 16 amino acids. CDR3 nucleotides: TGCGCCAGCAGCTTGGGGGACCGAACAGCGAACACTGAAGCTTTCTTT. Translating gives CASSLGDRTANTEAFF. The full variable domain, completed using reference TRBV5-1 and TRBJ1-1, is KAGVTQTPRYLIKTRGQQVTLSCSPISGHRSVSWYQQTPGQGLQFLFEYFSETQRNKGNFPGRFSGRQFSNSRSEMNVSTLELGDSALYLCASSLGDRTANTEAFFGQGTRLTVV.

This clonotype showed up many times. The CDR3 nucleotides are TGTGCCAGTCGGTCGGGACAGACCTCCTGGCACCAGCCCCAGCATTTT. Translating it yields CASRSGQTSWHQPQHF. The chain links TRBV19 to TRBJ1-5, with 7 bases fitting TRBD1. Germline CDR1 is LNHDA and CDR2 is SQIVND (reference sequence). The junction had 17 bases not matched to a gene; V was cut back by 8 bases and J by 7 bases. The CDR3 is made up of 16 amino acids.

In its sample, this clonotype ranks as medium-sized. The chain uses TRBV3-1 and TRBJ2-2; 11 bases align to TRBD2. The ends lost 8 bases at V and 5 bases at J; junction bases unmatched: 7. Germline V CDR1 and CDR2: LGHDT, YNNKEL (reference sequence). This CDR3 is built from 15 residues. CDR3 amino acids: CASRLAGGRTGELFF. The CDR3 DNA is TGTGCCAGCCGGCTAGCGGGGGGCCGGACCGGGGAGCTGTTTTTT.

This clonotype qualifies as medium-sized. This chain joins TRBV20-1 and TRBJ1-1; D remains ambiguous. This CDR3 is 11 amino acids long. Germline V lookup: CDR1 DFQATT, CDR2 SNEGSKA (reference sequence). The V end lost 3 bases, the J end lost 5 bases, and 7 bases lay between the germline ends. CDR3 sequence: CSASATTEAFF. The CDR3 bases are TGCAGTGCTAGTGCCACTACTGAAGCTTTCTTT.